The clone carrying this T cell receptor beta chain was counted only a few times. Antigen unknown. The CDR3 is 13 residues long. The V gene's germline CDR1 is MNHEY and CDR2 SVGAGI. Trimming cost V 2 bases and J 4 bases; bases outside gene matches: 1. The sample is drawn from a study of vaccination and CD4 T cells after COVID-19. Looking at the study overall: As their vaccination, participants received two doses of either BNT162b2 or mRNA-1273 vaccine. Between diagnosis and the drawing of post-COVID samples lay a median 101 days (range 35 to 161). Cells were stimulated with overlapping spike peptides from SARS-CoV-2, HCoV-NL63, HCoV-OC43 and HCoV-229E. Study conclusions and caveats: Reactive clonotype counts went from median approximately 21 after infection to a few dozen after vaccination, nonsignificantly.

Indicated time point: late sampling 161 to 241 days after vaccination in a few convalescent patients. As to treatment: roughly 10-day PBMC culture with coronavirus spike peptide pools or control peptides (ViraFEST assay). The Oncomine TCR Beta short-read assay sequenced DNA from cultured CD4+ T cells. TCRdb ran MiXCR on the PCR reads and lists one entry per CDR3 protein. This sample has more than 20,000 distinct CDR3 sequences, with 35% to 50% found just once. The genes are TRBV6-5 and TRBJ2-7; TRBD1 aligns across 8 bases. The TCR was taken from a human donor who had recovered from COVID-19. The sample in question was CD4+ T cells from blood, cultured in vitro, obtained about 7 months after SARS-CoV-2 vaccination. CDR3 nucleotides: TGTGCCAGCAGTTACCGACAGGGGTACGAGCAGTACTTC. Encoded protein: CASSYRQGYEQYF.